This TCR beta chain was sequenced in a study of cytomegalovirus exposure and HLA in healthy donors. Broader study findings: Later on, an analysis showed TCR association rates differing by HLA locus, with DRB1 the most and HLA-C the fewest. HLA alleles were associated with around 17,000 TCR beta sequences in a later analysis at 0.05 false discovery rate.

The PCR made use of 60 Vbeta and 13 Jbeta primers. Sequencing was performed with immunoSEQ multiplex PCR; in TCRdb, only in-frame clones are kept and a portion is missing. The profile covers roughly 150,000 clones, with approximately 81% appearing a single time and about 2.4% taken by the ten largest. About this clone: Its antigen is unidentified.

The CDR3 runs 15 residues. V dropped 5 bases and J dropped 0; count of bases not matched to a gene: 6. Germline V gene sequence: CDR1 SGHTS, CDR2 YDEGEE. This TCR derives from a young woman in good health and CMV-seronegative. Sequenced: PBMCs. The rearrangement uses TRBV5-8 and TRBJ2-3; 7 bases agree with TRBD1. The chain's CDR3 is CASRPTGYSTDTQYF. The CDR3 region has the DNA TGTGCCAGCAGACCGACAGGGTATAGCACAGATACGCAGTATTTT.